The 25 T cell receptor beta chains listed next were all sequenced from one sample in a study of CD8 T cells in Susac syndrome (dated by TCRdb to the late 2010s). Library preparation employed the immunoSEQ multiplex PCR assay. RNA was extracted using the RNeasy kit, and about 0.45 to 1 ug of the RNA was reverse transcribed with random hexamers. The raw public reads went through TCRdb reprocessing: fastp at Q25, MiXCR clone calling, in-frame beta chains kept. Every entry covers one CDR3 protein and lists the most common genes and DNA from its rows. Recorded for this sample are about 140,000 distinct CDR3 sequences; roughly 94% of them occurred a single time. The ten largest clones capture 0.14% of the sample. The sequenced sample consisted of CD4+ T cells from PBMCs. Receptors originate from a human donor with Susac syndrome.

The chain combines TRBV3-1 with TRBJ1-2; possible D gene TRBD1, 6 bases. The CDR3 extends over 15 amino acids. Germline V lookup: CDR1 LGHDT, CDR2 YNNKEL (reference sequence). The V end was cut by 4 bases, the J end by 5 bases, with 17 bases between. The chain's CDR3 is CASSPKQGFWYGYTF. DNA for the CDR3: TGTGCCAGCAGCCCGAAACAGGGTTTTTGGTATGGCTACACCTTC.

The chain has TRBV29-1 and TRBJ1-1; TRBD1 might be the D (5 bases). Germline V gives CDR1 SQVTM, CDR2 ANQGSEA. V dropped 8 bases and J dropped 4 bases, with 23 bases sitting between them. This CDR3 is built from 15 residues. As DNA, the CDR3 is TGCAGCCTTATGCCCTTATCCGGGACCGGCACTGAAGCTTTCTTT. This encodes CSLMPLSGTGTEAFF. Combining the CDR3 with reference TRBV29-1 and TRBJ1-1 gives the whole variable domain SAVISQKPSRDICQRGTSLTIQCQVDSQVTMMFWYRQQPGQSLTLIATANQGSEATYESGFVIDKFPISRPNLTFSTLTVSNMSPEDSSIYLCSLMPLSGTGTEAFFGQGTRLTVV.

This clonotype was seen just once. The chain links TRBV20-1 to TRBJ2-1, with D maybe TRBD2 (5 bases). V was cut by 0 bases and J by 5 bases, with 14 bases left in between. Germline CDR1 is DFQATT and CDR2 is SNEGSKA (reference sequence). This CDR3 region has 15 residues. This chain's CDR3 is CSARDFGPRDNEQFF. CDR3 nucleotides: TGCAGTGCTAGAGATTTCGGACCGCGGGACAATGAGCAGTTCTTC.

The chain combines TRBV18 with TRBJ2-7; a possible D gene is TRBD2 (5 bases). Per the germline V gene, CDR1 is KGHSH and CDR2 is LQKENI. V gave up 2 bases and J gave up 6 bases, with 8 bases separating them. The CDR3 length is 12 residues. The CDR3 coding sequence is TGTGCCAGCTCACCAATCCGGGGCGAGCAGTACTTC. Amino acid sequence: CASSPIRGEQYF.

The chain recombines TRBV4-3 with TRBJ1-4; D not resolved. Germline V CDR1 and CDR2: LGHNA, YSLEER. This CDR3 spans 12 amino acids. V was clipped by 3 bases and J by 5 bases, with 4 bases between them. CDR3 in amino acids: CASSQRNEKLFF. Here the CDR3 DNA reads TGCGCCAGCAGCCAGAGAAATGAAAAACTGTTTTTT.

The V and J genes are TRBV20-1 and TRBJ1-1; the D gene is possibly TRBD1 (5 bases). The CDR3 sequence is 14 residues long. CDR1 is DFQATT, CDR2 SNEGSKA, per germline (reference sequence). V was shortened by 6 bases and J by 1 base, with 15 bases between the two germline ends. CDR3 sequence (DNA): TGCAGTGCCAAACAAGGGGACCGGAACACTGAAGCTTTCTTT. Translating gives CSAKQGDRNTEAFF.

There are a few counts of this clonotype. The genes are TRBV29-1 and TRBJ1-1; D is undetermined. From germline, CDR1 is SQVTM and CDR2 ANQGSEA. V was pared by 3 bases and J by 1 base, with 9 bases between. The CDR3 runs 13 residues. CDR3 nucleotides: TGCAGCGTTGAGAGGCAGGCGAACACTGAAGCTTTCTTT. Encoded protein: CSVERQANTEAFF. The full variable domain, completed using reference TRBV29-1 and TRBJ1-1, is SAVISQKPSRDICQRGTSLTIQCQVDSQVTMMFWYRQQPGQSLTLIATANQGSEATYESGFVIDKFPISRPNLTFSTLTVSNMSPEDSSIYLCSVERQANTEAFFGQGTRLTVV.

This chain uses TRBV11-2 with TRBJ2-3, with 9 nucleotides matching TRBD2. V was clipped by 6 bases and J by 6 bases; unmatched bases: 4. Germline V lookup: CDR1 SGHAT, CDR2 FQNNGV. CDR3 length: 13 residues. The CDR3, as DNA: TGTGCCAGCAGACTTAGCGGGAGCGATACGCAGTATTTT. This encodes CASRLSGSDTQYF.

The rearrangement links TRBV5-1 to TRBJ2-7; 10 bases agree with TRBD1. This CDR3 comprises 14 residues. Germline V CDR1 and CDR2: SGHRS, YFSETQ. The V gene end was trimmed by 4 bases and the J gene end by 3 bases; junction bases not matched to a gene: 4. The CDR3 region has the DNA TGCGCCAGCAGCGGGGACAGGGGTATCTACGAGCAGTACTTC. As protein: CASSGDRGIYEQYF.

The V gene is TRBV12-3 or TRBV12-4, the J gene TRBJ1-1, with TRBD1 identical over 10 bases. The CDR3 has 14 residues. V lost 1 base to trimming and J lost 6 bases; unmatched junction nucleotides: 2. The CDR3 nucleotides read TGTGCCAGCAGTTTAGGGGACAGGGGCGCTGAAGCTTTCTTT. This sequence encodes CASSLGDRGAEAFF.

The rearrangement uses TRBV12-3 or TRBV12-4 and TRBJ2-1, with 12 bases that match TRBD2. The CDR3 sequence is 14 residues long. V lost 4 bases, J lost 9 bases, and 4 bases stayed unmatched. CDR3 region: CASSSSGGAREQFF. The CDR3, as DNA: TGTGCCAGCAGTTCTAGCGGGGGGGCACGTGAGCAGTTCTTC.

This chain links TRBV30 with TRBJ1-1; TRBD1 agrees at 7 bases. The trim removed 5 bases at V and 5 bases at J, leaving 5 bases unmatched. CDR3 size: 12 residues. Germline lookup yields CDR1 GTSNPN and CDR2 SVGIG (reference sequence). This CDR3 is CAWDRATTEAFF. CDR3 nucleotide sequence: TGTGCCTGGGACAGGGCTACGACTGAAGCTTTCTTT.

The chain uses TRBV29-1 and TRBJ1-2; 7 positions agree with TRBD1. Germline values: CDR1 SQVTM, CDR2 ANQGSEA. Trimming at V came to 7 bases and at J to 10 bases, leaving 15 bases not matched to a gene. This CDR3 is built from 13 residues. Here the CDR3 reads CSANGAGGIDYTF. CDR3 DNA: TGCAGCGCGAACGGAGCAGGGGGGATTGACTACACCTTC.

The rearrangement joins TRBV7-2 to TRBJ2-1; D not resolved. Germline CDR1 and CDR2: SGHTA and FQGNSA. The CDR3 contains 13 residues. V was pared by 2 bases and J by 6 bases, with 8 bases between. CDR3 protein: CASSLSVSNEQFF. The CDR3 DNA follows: TGTGCCAGCAGCTTATCTGTAAGCAATGAGCAGTTCTTC.

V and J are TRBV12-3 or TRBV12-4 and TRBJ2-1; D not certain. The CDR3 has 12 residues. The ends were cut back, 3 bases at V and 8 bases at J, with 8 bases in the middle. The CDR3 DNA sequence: TGTGCCAGCAGTTTTCTGTGGGATGAGCAGTTCTTC. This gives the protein CASSFLWDEQFF.

CDR3 in DNA: TGTGCCAGCAGTTCCCGGGACAGGGGTTTGGGCTACACCTTC. Amino acid sequence: CASSSRDRGLGYTF. This sequence joins TRBV12-3 or TRBV12-4 and TRBJ1-2; 10 bases match TRBD1. V trimming: 4 bases; J trimming: 8 bases; junction bases outside the gene matches: 7. The CDR3 covers 14 residues.

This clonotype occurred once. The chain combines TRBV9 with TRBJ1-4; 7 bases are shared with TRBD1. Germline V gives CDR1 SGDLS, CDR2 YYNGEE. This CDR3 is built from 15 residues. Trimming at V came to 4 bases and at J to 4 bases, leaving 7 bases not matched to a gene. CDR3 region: CASSPRTGFNEKLFF. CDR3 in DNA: TGTGCCAGCAGCCCCCGGACAGGCTTTAATGAAAAACTGTTTTTT.

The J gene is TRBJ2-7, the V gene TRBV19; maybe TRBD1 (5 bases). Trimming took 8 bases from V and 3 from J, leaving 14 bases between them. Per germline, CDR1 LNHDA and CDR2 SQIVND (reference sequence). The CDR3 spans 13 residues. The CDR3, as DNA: TGTGCCAGTTCGGACGGACATGGCTACGAGCAGTACTTC. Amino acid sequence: CASSDGHGYEQYF.

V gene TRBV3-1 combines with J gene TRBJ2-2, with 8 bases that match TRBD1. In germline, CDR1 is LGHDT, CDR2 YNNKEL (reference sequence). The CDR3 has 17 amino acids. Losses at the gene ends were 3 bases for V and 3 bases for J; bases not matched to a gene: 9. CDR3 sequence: CASSQRAGTGDTGELFF. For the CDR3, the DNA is TGTGCCAGCAGCCAGCGAGCCGGGACAGGAGACACCGGGGAGCTGTTTTTT.

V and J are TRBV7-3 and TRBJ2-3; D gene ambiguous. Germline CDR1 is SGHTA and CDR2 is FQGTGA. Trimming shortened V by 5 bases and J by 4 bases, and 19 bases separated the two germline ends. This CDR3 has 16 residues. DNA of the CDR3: TGTGCCAGCAGCCCCTCTTCCAGGATGGGTGCAGATACGCAGTATTTT. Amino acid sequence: CASSPSSRMGADTQYF.

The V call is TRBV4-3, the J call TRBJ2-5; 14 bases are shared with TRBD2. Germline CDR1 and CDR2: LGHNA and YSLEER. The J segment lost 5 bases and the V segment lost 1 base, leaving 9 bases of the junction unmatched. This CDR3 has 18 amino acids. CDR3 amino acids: CASSQALGTSGSRETQYF. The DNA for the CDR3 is TGCGCCAGCAGCCAAGCCTTGGGGACTAGCGGGAGTAGGGAGACCCAGTACTTC.

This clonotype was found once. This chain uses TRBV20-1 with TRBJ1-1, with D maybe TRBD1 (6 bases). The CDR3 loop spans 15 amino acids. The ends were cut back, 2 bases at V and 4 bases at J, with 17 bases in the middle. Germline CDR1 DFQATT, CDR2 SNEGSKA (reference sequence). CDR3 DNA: TGCAGTGCTAGATATGGGCTCAGGGGTGGCACTGAAGCTTTCTTT. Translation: CSARYGLRGGTEAFF.

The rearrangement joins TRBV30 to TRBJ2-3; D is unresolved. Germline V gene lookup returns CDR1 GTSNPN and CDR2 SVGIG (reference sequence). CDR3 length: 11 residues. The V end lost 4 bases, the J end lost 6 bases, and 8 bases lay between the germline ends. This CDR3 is CAWTFGDTQYF. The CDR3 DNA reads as TGTGCCTGGACCTTCGGGGATACGCAGTATTTT.

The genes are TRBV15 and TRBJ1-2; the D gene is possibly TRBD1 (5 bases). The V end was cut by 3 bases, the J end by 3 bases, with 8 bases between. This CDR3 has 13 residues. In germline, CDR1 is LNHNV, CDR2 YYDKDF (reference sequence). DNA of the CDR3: TGTGCCACCAGCAGGGGGGGAGACTATGGCTACACCTTC. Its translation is CATSRGGDYGYTF.

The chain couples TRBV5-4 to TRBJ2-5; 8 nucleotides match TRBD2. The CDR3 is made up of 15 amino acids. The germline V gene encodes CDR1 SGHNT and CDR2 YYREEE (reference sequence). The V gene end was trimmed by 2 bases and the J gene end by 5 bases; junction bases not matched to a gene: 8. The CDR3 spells CASSFLSGAQETQYF. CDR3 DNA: TGTGCCAGCAGCTTCCTTAGCGGGGCTCAGGAGACCCAGTACTTC.